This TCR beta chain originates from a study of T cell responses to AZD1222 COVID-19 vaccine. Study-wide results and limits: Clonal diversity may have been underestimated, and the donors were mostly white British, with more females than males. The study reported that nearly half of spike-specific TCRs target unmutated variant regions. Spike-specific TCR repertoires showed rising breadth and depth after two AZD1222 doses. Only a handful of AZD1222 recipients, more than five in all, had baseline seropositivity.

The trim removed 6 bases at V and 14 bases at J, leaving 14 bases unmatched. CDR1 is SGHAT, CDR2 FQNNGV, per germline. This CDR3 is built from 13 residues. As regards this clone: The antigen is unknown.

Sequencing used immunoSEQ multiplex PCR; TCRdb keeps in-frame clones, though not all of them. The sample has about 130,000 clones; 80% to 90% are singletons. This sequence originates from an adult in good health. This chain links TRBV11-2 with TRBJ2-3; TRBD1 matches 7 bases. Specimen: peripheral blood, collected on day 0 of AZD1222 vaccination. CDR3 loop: CASSHPNTGVGYF. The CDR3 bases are TGTGCCAGCAGTCATCCGAACACAGGGGTGGGGTATTTT.